These 19 T cell receptor beta chains were sequenced from one sample in a study of cytomegalovirus exposure and HLA in healthy donors. The PCR made use of 60 Vbeta and 13 Jbeta primers. Measured with immunoSEQ multiplex PCR; TCRdb has only the in-frame clones, and not every one. The table shows 85,000 to 130,000 clones, with approximately 77% occurring only once. Sequencing was done on a sample of PBMCs. The receptors derive from a male donor in good health and CMV-seropositive.

V gene TRBV7-3 combines with J gene TRBJ2-2, with 10 nucleotides matching TRBD2. CDR1 is SGHTA and CDR2 is FQGTGA in the germline V gene. The CDR3 length is 15 residues. V shed 5 bases, J shed 8 bases, and the junction held 8 bases outside the gene matches. CDR3 sequence reads: CASSPGTSVGGELFF. In nucleotides, the CDR3 is TGTGCCAGCAGCCCAGGGACTAGCGTGGGGGGGGAGCTGTTTTTT.

CDR3 protein: CASSFGGELFF. The DNA for the CDR3 is TGTGCCAGCAGCTTCGGCGGGGAGCTGTTTTTT. The rearrangement uses TRBV5-4 and TRBJ2-2; no clear D gene. The V end was cut by 2 bases, the J end by 7 bases, with 3 bases between. In germline, CDR1 is SGHNT, CDR2 YYREEE (reference sequence). There are 11 residues in the CDR3.

The gene calls are TRBV9 and TRBJ2-7; D gene unclear. Germline V gives CDR1 SGDLS, CDR2 YYNGEE. V lost 1 base to trimming and J lost 2 bases, with 13 bases between them. This CDR3 has 15 residues. Written as DNA, the CDR3 is TGTGCCAGCAGCGTATTCGAGGAGCTCGCCTACGAGCAGTACTTC. Translated, it gives CASSVFEELAYEQYF.

This clone was recorded a few times. The J gene is TRBJ2-3, the V gene TRBV13, with 9 bases lining up with TRBD2. The trim removed 5 bases at V and 0 bases at J, leaving 9 bases unmatched. This CDR3 spans 17 amino acids. Looked up from germline, CDR1 is PRHDT and CDR2 is FYEKMQ (reference sequence). In nucleotides, the CDR3 is TGTGCCAGCAGCCCAGGGACTAGCCTAACTAGCACAGATACGCAGTATTTT. It yields the protein CASSPGTSLTSTDTQYF.

Only one count was recorded for this clone. The V call is TRBV6-1, the J call TRBJ1-4, with 9 positions matching TRBD1. The CDR3 totals 12 residues. Germline values: CDR1 MNHNS, CDR2 SASEGT. V lost 8 bases and J lost 7; bases outside the gene matches: 2. In nucleotides, the CDR3 is TGTGCCAGCGCGACAGGGGGTGAAAAACTGTTTTTT. Encoded protein: CASATGGEKLFF.

The rearrangement links TRBV2 to TRBJ1-5; TRBD1 agrees at 8 bases. V shed 6 bases, J shed 9 bases, and the junction held 13 bases outside the gene matches. The CDR3 covers 15 residues. Germline CDR1 reads SNHLY; CDR2 reads FYNNEI. In DNA, the CDR3 is TGTGCCAGCAGCCCGCTAGACAGGGGAGGGCCGCCCCAGCATTTT. Its translation: CASSPLDRGGPPQHF.

The V call is TRBV5-1, the J call TRBJ2-1; 10 bases are a match to TRBD2. Germline values: CDR1 SGHRS, CDR2 YFSETQ. The CDR3 has 16 residues. The V gene end was trimmed by 0 bases and the J gene end by 4 bases; junction bases not matched to a gene: 4. The CDR3 region is CASSLASGGEYNEQFF. In DNA form, the CDR3 reads TGCGCCAGCAGCTTGGCTAGCGGGGGAGAATACAATGAGCAGTTCTTC.

The rearrangement joins TRBV11-2 to TRBJ2-7; 14 nucleotides line up with TRBD2. Germline assignment: CDR1 SGHAT and CDR2 FQNNGV. The CDR3 has 17 amino acids. Trimming took 5 bases from V and 1 from J; bases not matched to a gene: 7. In DNA form, the CDR3 reads TGTGCCAGCAGCGCACCGGGACTAGCGGGGGCTTCCTACGAGCAGTACTTC. Amino acids: CASSAPGLAGASYEQYF.

The CDR3 DNA sequence: TGTGCCAGCAGCCAAGATTTTCGGCGGGGGGGCCGTGGCACGCAGTATTTT. It specifies CASSQDFRRGGRGTQYF. The rearrangement joins TRBV4-2 to TRBJ2-3; 9 bases line up with TRBD2. The junction had 13 bases not matched to a gene; V was cut back by 0 bases and J by 9 bases. CDR3 length: 17 amino acids. CDR1 is LGHNA and CDR2 is YNFKEQ in the germline V gene.

This sequence joins TRBV28 and TRBJ1-1; no firm D call. V dropped 3 bases and J dropped 1 base, with 6 bases sitting between them. This CDR3 has 13 residues. Looked up from germline, CDR1 is MDHEN and CDR2 is SYDVKM. Here the CDR3 reads CASSFPGNTEAFF. In DNA, the CDR3 is TGTGCCAGCAGTTTTCCGGGGAACACTGAAGCTTTCTTT.

The chain carries TRBV30 and TRBJ1-2, with 9 bases aligning to TRBD1. The CDR3 runs to 13 residues. Per germline, CDR1 GTSNPN and CDR2 SVGIG (reference sequence). Unmatched junction bases numbered 4, after V lost 0 bases and J lost 8 bases. CDR3 residues: CAWSVDRGGGYTF. CDR3 nucleotides: TGTGCCTGGAGTGTGGACAGGGGAGGAGGCTACACCTTC.

The chain carries TRBV5-4 and TRBJ2-2; 10 bases align to TRBD1. Germline loops: CDR1 SGHNT, CDR2 YYREEE (reference sequence). J gave up 4 bases and V 4 bases, and 4 bases lay outside the gene matches. CDR3 length: 15 amino acids. CDR3 bases: TGTGCCAGCAGCGACCGGACAGGGGGCACCGGGGAGCTGTTTTTT. Protein: CASSDRTGGTGELFF.

This clone was seen a single time. This chain connects TRBV7-2 to TRBJ2-7, with 12 bases fitting TRBD1. The CDR3 has 14 amino acids. Germline CDR1 SGHTA, CDR2 FQGNSA. The trim removed 4 bases at V and 6 bases at J, leaving 4 bases unmatched. This CDR3 reads CASSWDRGPLEQYF. CDR3 nucleotides: TGTGCCAGCAGCTGGGACAGGGGGCCTCTCGAGCAGTACTTC.

This chain links TRBV30 with TRBJ1-2, with no clear D. CDR1 is GTSNPN and CDR2 is SVGIG in the germline V gene (reference sequence). CDR3 length: 14 residues. V lost 1 base and J 3 bases, leaving 12 bases between the germline ends. This CDR3 is CAWSEEGVDYGYTF. CDR3 coding DNA: TGTGCCTGGAGTGAGGAGGGTGTCGACTATGGCTACACCTTC. Full variable domain (missing parts from reference TRBV30 and TRBJ1-2): SQTIHQWPATLVQPVGSPLSLECTVEGTSNPNLYWYRQAAGRGLQLLFYSVGIGQISSEVPQNLSASRPQDRQFILSSKKLLLSDSGFYLCAWSEEGVDYGYTFGSGTRLTVV.

This clone was seen repeatedly, ten times or more. The chain uses TRBV6-5 and TRBJ2-7; 9 bases are shared with TRBD1. Germline trimming cut 10 bases from V and 5 bases from J; bases unmatched to any gene: 9. This CDR3 has 13 residues. CDR1 is MNHEY, CDR2 SVGAGI, per germline. Here the CDR3 reads CAIGTGSRNEQYF. The DNA for the CDR3 is TGTGCCATCGGGACAGGGAGTAGGAACGAGCAGTACTTC.

With respect to this clone: Relative to the germline gene, one junction end is altered; a read error may explain this. V is TRBV7-9 and J is TRBJ1-5; D not certain. Germline V lookup: CDR1 SEHNR, CDR2 FQNEAQ (reference sequence). There are 13 residues in the CDR3. In DNA, the CDR3 is TGTTCCAGCAGCTTCTCTAGCAATCAGCCCCAGCATTTT. Translating it yields CSSSFSSNQPQHF.

The rearrangement uses TRBV7-2 and TRBJ1-6, with TRBD1 as a possible D gene (5 bases). The V and J ends lost 5 bases and 6 bases respectively, with 14 bases between them. Per germline, CDR1 SGHTA and CDR2 FQGNSA. The CDR3 contains 15 residues. CDR3 nucleotides: TGTGCCAGCAGCACGGGAGGGACCTTTAATTCACCCCTCCACTTT. As protein: CASSTGGTFNSPLHF.

Concerning this clone: Other DNA sequences from this sample encode an identical CDR3 as well. The CDR3: CSVGGAGALNYGYTF. The DNA for the CDR3 is TGCAGCGTTGGAGGAGCGGGGGCGCTTAACTATGGCTACACCTTC. The V and J genes are TRBV29-1 and TRBJ1-2; D possibly corresponds to TRBD1 (6 bases). V was trimmed by 4 bases and J by 1 base, leaving 16 bases between them. Germline CDR1 is SQVTM and CDR2 is ANQGSEA. The CDR3 runs 15 residues.

The rearrangement joins TRBV4-3 to TRBJ2-7, with D possibly matching TRBD1 (5 bases). CDR3 length equals 16 residues. Germline values: CDR1 LGHNA, CDR2 YSLEER. Trimming cost V 1 base and J 2 bases, with 15 bases left between them. The CDR3, as DNA: TGCGCCAGCAGCCAAGGCAGGGCACCTGGGGCCTACGAGCAGTACTTC. It translates to CASSQGRAPGAYEQYF.